These 26 T cell receptor delta chains came from one sample sequenced in a study of Vδ1+ human thymocytes. Study-level results: In the thymus, TRG and TRD repertoires looked highly polyclonal with Gaussian CDR3 lengths.

The template was reverse-transcribed extracted RNA. Pooled V-gene forward primers with one constant-region reverse primer generated the CDR3 amplicons by multiplex PCR. TCRdb reanalyzed the multiplex PCR reads using CATT. In the table there are 70,000 or so delta-chain clones, approximately 30% of which are singletons. These receptors lack a known antigen. Sequenced material: Vdelta1+ gamma-delta thymocytes from the thymus. As to subset: FACS-sorted CD3+ TCRalphabeta- TCRVdelta1+ TCRVdelta2- thymocytes. The receptors derive from a boy in the first two years of life who had congenital heart surgery.

The chain employs TRDV1 and TRDJ1, with TRDD3 identical over 10 bases. The trim removed 0 bases at V and 0 bases at J, leaving 13 bases unmatched. This CDR3 is built from 20 residues. Germline V gene data show CDR1 as TSWWSYY and CDR2 as QGS. CDR3 sequence reads: CALGELVRSGDTRYTDKLIF. CDR3 sequence (DNA): TGTGCTCTTGGGGAACTTGTCCGTTCGGGGGATACGCGGTACACCGATAAACTCATCTTT.

The chain combines TRDV1 with TRDJ1; D remains unclear. Per germline, CDR1 TSWWSYY and CDR2 QGS. The length of the CDR3 is 15 residues. V lost 0 bases and J 0 bases, leaving 8 bases between the germline ends. This CDR3 is CALGELTIYTDKLIF. In DNA, the CDR3 is TGTGCTCTTGGGGAACTGACCATTTACACCGATAAACTCATCTTT.

This chain connects TRDV1 to TRDJ1; D unclear. This CDR3 region has 14 residues. Trimming removed 2 bases from V and 10 bases from J, with 17 bases in between. Germline V CDR1 and CDR2: TSWWSYY, QGS. The CDR3, as DNA: TGTGCTCTTGGGGAAGGGCGGCCCCCCCTCAGACTCATCTTT. Protein product: CALGEGRPPLRLIF.

In regard to this clone: Other nucleotide sequences from this sample produce the same CDR3. J is TRDJ1 and V is TRDV1; 10 bases match TRDD3. V shed 0 bases and J 3 bases; nucleotides not matched to a gene: 25. The CDR3 runs 23 residues. Germline V gene data show CDR1 as TSWWSYY and CDR2 as QGS. CDR3 sequence reads: CALGELYPPSSYGAGGYPDKLIF. In DNA form, the CDR3 reads TGTGCTCTTGGGGAACTATATCCCCCATCTTCCTACGGTGCTGGGGGATATCCCGATAAACTCATCTTT.

About this clone itself: An end of the junction differs from the germline gene, which may be a read error. V usage is TRDV2 and J usage is TRDJ3; D might be TRDD3 (5 bases). This CDR3 is built from 22 residues. Germline-derived CDR1 and CDR2 are GEAIGNYY and EKD. CDR3 in amino acids: CACATGLLQWGPSSWDTRQMFF. Written as DNA, the CDR3 is TGTGCCTGTGCCACCGGACTTTTACAATGGGGCCCTAGCTCCTGGGACACCCGACAGATGTTTTTC.

V usage is TRDV2 and J usage is TRDJ1; D assignment may be TRDD1 or TRDD3 (5 bases each). Germline CDR1 and CDR2: GEAIGNYY and EKD. The CDR3 length is 16 residues. The V and J ends lost 5 bases and 0 bases respectively, with 18 bases between them. DNA of the CDR3: TGTGCCTGTGCTAATAGGTTACTGGAGCACACCGATAAACTCATCTTT. It specifies CACANRLLEHTDKLIF.

This clone was seen more than once but under ten times. V gene TRDV1 combines with J gene TRDJ1; D unresolved. Trimming took 0 bases from V and 7 from J, leaving 21 bases between them. Germline V gene data show CDR1 as TSWWSYY and CDR2 as QGS. The CDR3 loop spans 17 amino acids. CDR3: CALGELSISLRPSKLIF. As DNA, the CDR3 is TGTGCTCTTGGGGAACTCTCCATCTCTCTCCGCCCGTCTAAACTCATCTTT.

This chain uses TRDV2 with TRDJ1; 10 nucleotides agree with TRDD3. With 5 bases clipped from V and 2 bases from J, the junction kept 10 bases outside the gene matches. Germline V gives CDR1 GEAIGNYY, CDR2 EKD. CDR3 length: 16 residues. Written as DNA, the CDR3 is TGTGCCTGTGCCTTTACTGGGGGATCGGGGACCGATAAACTCATCTTT. Translation gives CACAFTGGSGTDKLIF.

The genes are TRDV1 and TRDJ1, with 7 nucleotides matching TRDD2. The CDR3 spans 18 residues. Losses at the gene ends were 3 bases for V and 4 bases for J; bases not matched to a gene: 17. From germline, CDR1 is TSWWSYY and CDR2 QGS. Here the CDR3 reads CALGETFLLPAGYDKLIF. The CDR3 coding sequence is TGTGCTCTTGGGGAGACTTTCCTACTCCCTGCTGGGTACGATAAACTCATCTTT.

The V gene is TRDV1, the J gene TRDJ1; possible D gene TRDD3, 7 bases. CDR1 TSWWSYY and CDR2 QGS come from the germline V gene. Trimming took 4 bases from V and 0 from J, leaving 27 bases between them. The CDR3 loop spans 20 amino acids. The CDR3 reads CALGALNRLPLLGNTDKLIF. In DNA, the CDR3 is TGTGCTCTTGGGGCCCTAAATAGGCTCCCCCTACTGGGGAACACCGATAAACTCATCTTT.

This clone was recorded only once. The V and J genes are TRDV2 and TRDJ3; 10 bases fit TRDD3. Germline assignment: CDR1 GEAIGNYY and CDR2 EKD. The CDR3 runs 20 residues. J gave up 2 bases and V 1 base, and 10 bases lay outside the gene matches. The CDR3 region is CACDTSWGILGPWDTRQMFF. The CDR3 nucleotides are TGTGCCTGTGACACTTCATGGGGGATACTCGGCCCCTGGGACACCCGACAGATGTTTTTC.

This chain links TRDV1 with TRDJ1; 7 nucleotides agree with TRDD3. V shed 0 bases and J 2 bases; nucleotides not matched to a gene: 9. In germline, CDR1 is TSWWSYY, CDR2 QGS. This CDR3 contains 17 residues. CDR3 amino acids: CALGELPVLGLTDKLIF. The CDR3 bases are TGTGCTCTTGGGGAACTTCCCGTACTGGGGTTAACCGATAAACTCATCTTT.

There are a few counts of this clone. The chain combines TRDV1 with TRDJ1; perhaps TRDD3 as D (8 bases). The CDR3 has 23 amino acids. V was clipped by 5 bases and J by 4 bases, with 41 bases between them. Germline V CDR1 and CDR2: TSWWSYY, QGS. The CDR3 nucleotides are TGTGCTCTTGGGCCCCTGCTGGGGTTCCTACCGGGGGATAAAAAGCAGAAAGACGATAAACTCATCTTT. It is translated as CALGPLLGFLPGDKKQKDDKLIF.

By share, this clone ranks as medium-sized. The rearrangement uses TRDV2 and TRDJ2, with TRDD3 matching over 7 bases. Germline V gives CDR1 GEAIGNYY, CDR2 EKD. There are 18 residues in the CDR3. The V and J ends lost 0 bases and 0 bases, in that order; junction bases with no gene match: 9. CDR3 region: CACDTEAGGPALTAQLFF. In DNA, the CDR3 is TGTGCCTGTGACACCGAGGCTGGGGGTCCCGCTTTGACAGCACAACTCTTCTTT.

The table lists this clone with a few counts. The V and J genes are TRDV1 and TRDJ1, with D perhaps matching TRDD2 (6 bases). V was pared by 4 bases and J by 0 bases, with 18 bases between. The CDR3 consists of 17 residues. Germline CDR1 is TSWWSYY and CDR2 is QGS. CDR3 nucleotides: TGTGCTCTTGGGGTCTTCCTCGGACCGCGGTACACCGATAAACTCATCTTT. Translating gives CALGVFLGPRYTDKLIF.

The V gene is TRDV1, the J gene TRDJ1; TRDD3 matches at 8 bases. Germline CDR1 reads TSWWSYY; CDR2 reads QGS. This CDR3 has 19 amino acids. V dropped 4 bases and J dropped 0; count of bases not matched to a gene: 16. CDR3 nucleotides: TGTGCTCTTGGGGTCATGGGGATACAAGATACCGAGTACACCGATAAACTCATCTTT. Translation gives CALGVMGIQDTEYTDKLIF.

This chain uses TRDV1 with TRDJ1, with D perhaps TRDD3 (7 bases). Germline values: CDR1 TSWWSYY, CDR2 QGS. The V and J ends lost 3 bases and 3 bases respectively, with 35 bases between them. The CDR3 loop spans 22 amino acids. CDR3 DNA sequence: TGTGCTCTTGGGGATCCCCCTTCCCTACGAGCGTATTGGGGGGGATCTTCCGATAAACTCATCTTT. This encodes CALGDPPSLRAYWGGSSDKLIF.

The chain uses TRDV1 and TRDJ1, with 7 bases aligning to TRDD3. In germline, CDR1 is TSWWSYY, CDR2 QGS. J lost 0 bases, V lost 0 bases, and 4 bases had no gene match. This CDR3 region has 16 residues. CDR3 loop: CALGELQGGYTDKLIF. In DNA form, the CDR3 reads TGTGCTCTTGGGGAACTCCAAGGGGGATACACCGATAAACTCATCTTT.

This clone has only a few counts. The J gene is TRDJ1, the V gene TRDV2; 12 bases are shared with TRDD3. Trimming took 0 bases from V and 10 from J; bases not matched to a gene: 17. CDR1 and CDR2 (germline): GEAIGNYY, EKD. The CDR3 runs 18 residues. CDR3 coding DNA: TGTGCCTGTGACACCGCTAATCGGACGACTGGGGGATACTGGAGACTCATCTTT. Translation: CACDTANRTTGGYWRLIF.

V usage is TRDV1 and J usage is TRDJ1; D not resolved. Germline V gene data show CDR1 as TSWWSYY and CDR2 as QGS. There are 17 residues in the CDR3. Trimming pared 0 bases from V and 3 bases from J, leaving 17 bases between. This CDR3 reads CALGELLPVVTSDKLIF. The CDR3 DNA sequence: TGTGCTCTTGGGGAACTTTTGCCAGTTGTCACCTCCGATAAACTCATCTTT.

The chain employs TRDV1 and TRDJ1, with D possibly matching TRDD3 (6 bases). CDR3 length equals 18 residues. Per the germline V gene, CDR1 is TSWWSYY and CDR2 is QGS. V gave up 0 bases and J gave up 0 bases, with 17 bases separating them. The CDR3 here is CALGELHPYWDYTDKLIF. DNA of the CDR3: TGTGCTCTTGGGGAACTACACCCGTACTGGGACTACACCGATAAACTCATCTTT.

Points on this clone: A much larger clone lies a single base off, so this may be a read error. The chain recombines TRDV2 with TRDJ1; 7 nucleotides agree with TRDD3. The CDR3 spans 19 residues. The V gene's germline CDR1 is GEAIGNYY and CDR2 EKD. For the CDR3, the DNA is TGTGCCTGTGCCACCGAATCTACAGCCTGGGGGCCGCGCACCGATAAACTCATCTTT. Protein: CACATESTAWGPRTDKLIF.

The chain couples TRDV1 to TRDJ1, with D perhaps matching TRDD3 (6 bases). This CDR3 is built from 16 residues. Germline V gives CDR1 TSWWSYY, CDR2 QGS. Trimming removed 5 bases from V and 3 bases from J, with 19 bases in between. The CDR3 protein is CALGRWGLGEPDKLIF. In nucleotides, the CDR3 is TGTGCTCTTGGGCGATGGGGGCTAGGGGAACCCGATAAACTCATCTTT.

Comment on this clone: This specimen includes other DNA sequences encoding the same CDR3. The gene calls are TRDV1 and TRDJ1; possibly TRDD3 for D (6 bases). Germline CDR1 reads TSWWSYY; CDR2 reads QGS. CDR3 size: 18 residues. V shed 2 bases and J shed 0 bases, with 19 bases lying between them. CDR3 region: CALGESPGPGINTDKLIF. The CDR3 DNA is TGTGCTCTTGGGGAATCGCCAGGGCCGGGGATTAACACCGATAAACTCATCTTT.

This clone was detected only once. Other nucleotide sequences in the sample specify the same CDR3. The chain links TRDV1 to TRDJ1, with 9 bases matching TRDD3. The V segment lost 0 bases and the J segment 1 base; nucleotides outside the gene matches: 15. Per germline, CDR1 TSWWSYY and CDR2 QGS. This CDR3 spans 20 amino acids. The CDR3 protein is CALGELSAPGGYCGTDKLIF. CDR3 bases: TGTGCTCTTGGGGAACTATCCGCCCCAGGGGGATACTGTGGCACCGATAAACTCATCTTT.

Note on this clone: In the same sample, other DNA sequences code for this CDR3. The rearrangement joins TRDV1 to TRDJ1; D may match TRDD2 or TRDD3 (9 bases each). This CDR3 comprises 22 residues. Trimming removed 9 bases at V and 0 bases at J, with 38 bases between. Germline loops: CDR1 TSWWSYY, CDR2 QGS. The CDR3 reads CALSPSYRWGYALSTYTDKLIF. The CDR3, as DNA: TGTGCTCTCTCACCTTCCTACCGGTGGGGATACGCGTTAAGTACGTACACCGATAAACTCATCTTT.